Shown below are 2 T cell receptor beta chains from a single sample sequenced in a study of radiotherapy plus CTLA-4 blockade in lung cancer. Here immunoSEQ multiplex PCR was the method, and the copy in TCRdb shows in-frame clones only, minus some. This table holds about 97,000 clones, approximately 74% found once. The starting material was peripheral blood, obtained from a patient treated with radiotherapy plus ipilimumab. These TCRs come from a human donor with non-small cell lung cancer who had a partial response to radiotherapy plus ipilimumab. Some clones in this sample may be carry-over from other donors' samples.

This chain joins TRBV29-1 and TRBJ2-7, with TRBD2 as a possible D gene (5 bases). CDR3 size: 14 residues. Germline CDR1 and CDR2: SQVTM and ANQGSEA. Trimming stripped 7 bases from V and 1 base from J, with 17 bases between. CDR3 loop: CSAHCRRPSYEQYF. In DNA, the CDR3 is TGCAGCGCTCACTGTAGGAGGCCATCCTACGAGCAGTACTTC.

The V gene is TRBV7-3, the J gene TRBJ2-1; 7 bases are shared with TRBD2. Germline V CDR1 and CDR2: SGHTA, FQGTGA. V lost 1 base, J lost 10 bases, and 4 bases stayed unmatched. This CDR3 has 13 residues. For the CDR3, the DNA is TGTGCCAGCAGCTTAATACGGGGGGAAGAGCAGTTCTTC. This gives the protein CASSLIRGEEQFF. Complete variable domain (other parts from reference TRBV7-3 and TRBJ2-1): GAGVSQTPSNKVTEKGKYVELRCDPISGHTALYWYRQSLGQGPEFLIYFQGTGAADDSGLPNDRFFAVRPEGSVSTLKIQRTERGDSAVYLCASSLIRGEEQFFGPGTRLTVL.